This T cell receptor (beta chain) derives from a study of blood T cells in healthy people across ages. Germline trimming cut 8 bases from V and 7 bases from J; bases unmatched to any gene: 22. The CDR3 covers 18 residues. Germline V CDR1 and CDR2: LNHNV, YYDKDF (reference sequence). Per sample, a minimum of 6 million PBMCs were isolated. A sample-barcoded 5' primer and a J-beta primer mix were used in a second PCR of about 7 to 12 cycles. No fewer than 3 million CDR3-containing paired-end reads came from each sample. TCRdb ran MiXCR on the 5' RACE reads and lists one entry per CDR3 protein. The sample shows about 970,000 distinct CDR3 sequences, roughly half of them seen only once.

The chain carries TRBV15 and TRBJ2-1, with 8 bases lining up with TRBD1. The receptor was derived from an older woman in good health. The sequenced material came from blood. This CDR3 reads CATRDRTGPPASRNEQFF. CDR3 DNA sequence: TGTGCCACCCGGGACAGGACGGGCCCTCCCGCTAGTCGGAATGAGCAGTTCTTC.